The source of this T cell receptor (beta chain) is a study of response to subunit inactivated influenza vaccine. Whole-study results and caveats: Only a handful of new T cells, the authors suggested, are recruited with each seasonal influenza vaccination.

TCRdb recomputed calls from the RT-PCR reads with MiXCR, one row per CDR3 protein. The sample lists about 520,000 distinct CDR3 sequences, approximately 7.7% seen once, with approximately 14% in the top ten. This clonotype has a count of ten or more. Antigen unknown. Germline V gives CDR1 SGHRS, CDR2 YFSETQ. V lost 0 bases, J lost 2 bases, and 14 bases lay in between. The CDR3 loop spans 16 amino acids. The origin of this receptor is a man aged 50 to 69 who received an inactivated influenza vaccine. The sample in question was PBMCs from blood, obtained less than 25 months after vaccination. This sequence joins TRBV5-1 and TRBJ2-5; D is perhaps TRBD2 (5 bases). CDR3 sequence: CASSLGSRLLQETQYF. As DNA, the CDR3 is TGCGCCAGCAGCTTGGGTTCAAGACTATTGCAAGAGACCCAGTACTTC. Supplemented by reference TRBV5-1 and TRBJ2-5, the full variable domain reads KAGVTQTPRYLIKTRGQQVTLSCSPISGHRSVSWYQQTPGQGLQFLFEYFSETQRNKGNFPGRFSGRQFSNSRSEMNVSTLELGDSALYLCASSLGSRLLQETQYFGPGTRLLVL.